This TCR beta chain was identified during a study of CD8+ T cells in alopecia areata. cDNA serving as the sequencing template came from extracted, reverse transcribed RNA. The method was immunoSEQ multiplex PCR; TCRdb's version includes in-frame clones alone and lacks a portion of them. The sample records 200,000 or so clones, 58% being singletons. There are 13 residues in the CDR3. V shed 5 bases and J shed 4 bases, with 11 bases lying between them. CDR1 and CDR2 (germline): MNHEY, SVGAGI. Described treatment: oral pan-JAK inhibitor, 5-10 mg twice daily. This TCR was recovered from a human donor with alopecia areata. Sequenced here: CD4+ T cells sorted from blood, sampled at week 24, from a patient treated with tofacitinib. This sequence joins TRBV6-5 and TRBJ1-2; D is perhaps TRBD1 (6 bases). As DNA, the CDR3 is TGTGCCAGCAGTCGACAGGCAGTCTATGGCTACACCTTC. Translation: CASSRQAVYGYTF.